This T cell receptor beta chain comes out of a study of CD8 T cells in Susac syndrome. The germline V gene encodes CDR1 MNHEY and CDR2 SVGEGT. V was cut by 6 bases and J by 4 bases, with 15 bases left in between. The CDR3 runs to 14 residues. The RNA, roughly 0.45 to 1 ug, was put through reverse transcription using random hexamers. TCRdb called the immunoSEQ multiplex PCR reads again in MiXCR, with one record for every CDR3 protein. The table lists some 110,000 distinct CDR3 sequences, roughly 94% of them singletons, with about 0.28% in the top ten. The source material was CD8+ T cells from PBMCs. The clonotype originates from a human donor with Susac syndrome. The chain combines TRBV6-2 or TRBV6-3 with TRBJ1-1, with a possible D match to TRBD1 (6 bases). The CDR3 DNA sequence: TGTGCCAGCAGCCAATCTACAGGGACCACTGAAGCTTTCTTT. It codes for CASSQSTGTTEAFF.